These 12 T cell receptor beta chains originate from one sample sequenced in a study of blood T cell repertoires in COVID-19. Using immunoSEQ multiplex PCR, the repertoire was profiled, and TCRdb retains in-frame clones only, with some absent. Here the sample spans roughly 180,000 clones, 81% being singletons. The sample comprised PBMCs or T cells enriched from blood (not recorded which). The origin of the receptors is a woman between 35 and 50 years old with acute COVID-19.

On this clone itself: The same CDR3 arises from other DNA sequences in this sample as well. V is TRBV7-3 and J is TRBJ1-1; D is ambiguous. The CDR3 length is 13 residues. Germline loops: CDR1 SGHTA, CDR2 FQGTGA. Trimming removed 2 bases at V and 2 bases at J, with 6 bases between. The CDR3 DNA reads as TGTGCCAGCAGCTTATCAGGCAACACTGAAGCTTTCTTT. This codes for CASSLSGNTEAFF.

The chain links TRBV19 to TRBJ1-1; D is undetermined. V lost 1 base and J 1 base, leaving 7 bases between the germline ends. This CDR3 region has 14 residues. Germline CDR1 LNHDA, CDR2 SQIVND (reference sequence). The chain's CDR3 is CASSIGQWNTEAFF. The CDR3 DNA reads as TGTGCCAGTAGTATAGGGCAGTGGAACACTGAAGCTTTCTTT. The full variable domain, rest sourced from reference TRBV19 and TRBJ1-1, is DGGITQSPKYLFRKEGQNVTLSCEQNLNHDAMYWYRQDPGQGLRLIYYSQIVNDFQKGDIAEGYSVSREKKESFPLTVTSAQKNPTAFYLCASSIGQWNTEAFFGQGTRLTVV.

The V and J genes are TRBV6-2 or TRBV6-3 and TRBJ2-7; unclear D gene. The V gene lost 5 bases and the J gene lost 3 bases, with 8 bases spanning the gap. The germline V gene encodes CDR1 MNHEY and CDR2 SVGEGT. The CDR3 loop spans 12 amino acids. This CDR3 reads CASSSSIYEQYF. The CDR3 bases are TGTGCCAGCAGTAGCTCAATCTACGAGCAGTACTTC.

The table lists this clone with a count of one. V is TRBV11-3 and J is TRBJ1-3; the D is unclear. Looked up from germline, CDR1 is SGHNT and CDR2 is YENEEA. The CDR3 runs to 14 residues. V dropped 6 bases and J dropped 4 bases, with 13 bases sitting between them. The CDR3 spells CASSHAGRGNTIYF. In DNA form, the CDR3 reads TGTGCCAGCAGTCATGCGGGAAGGGGAAACACCATATATTTT.

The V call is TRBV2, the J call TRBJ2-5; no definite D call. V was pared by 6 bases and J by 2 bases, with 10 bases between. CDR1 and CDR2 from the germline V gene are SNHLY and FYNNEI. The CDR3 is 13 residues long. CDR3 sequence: CASSRQGQETQYF. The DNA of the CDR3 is TGTGCCAGCAGCCGACAAGGACAAGAGACCCAGTACTTC.

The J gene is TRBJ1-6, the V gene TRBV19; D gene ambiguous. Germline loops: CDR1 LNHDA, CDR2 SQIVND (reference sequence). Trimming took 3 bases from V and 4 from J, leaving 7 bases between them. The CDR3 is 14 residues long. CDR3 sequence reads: CASSIRDYNSPLHF. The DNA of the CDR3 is TGTGCCAGTAGTATCCGAGATTATAATTCACCCCTCCACTTT.

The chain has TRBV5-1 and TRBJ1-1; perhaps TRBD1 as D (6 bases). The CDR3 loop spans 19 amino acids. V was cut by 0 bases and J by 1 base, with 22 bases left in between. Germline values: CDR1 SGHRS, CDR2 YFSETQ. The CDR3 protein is CASSLGWPLLTGENTEAFF. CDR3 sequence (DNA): TGCGCCAGCAGCTTGGGGTGGCCGCTCCTGACAGGCGAGAACACTGAAGCTTTCTTT.

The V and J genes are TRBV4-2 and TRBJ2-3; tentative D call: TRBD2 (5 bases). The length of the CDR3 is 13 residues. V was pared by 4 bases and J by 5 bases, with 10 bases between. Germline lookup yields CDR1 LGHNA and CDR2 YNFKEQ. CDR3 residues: CASSPNSEDTQYF. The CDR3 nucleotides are TGTGCCAGCAGCCCCAATAGCGAAGATACGCAGTATTTT.

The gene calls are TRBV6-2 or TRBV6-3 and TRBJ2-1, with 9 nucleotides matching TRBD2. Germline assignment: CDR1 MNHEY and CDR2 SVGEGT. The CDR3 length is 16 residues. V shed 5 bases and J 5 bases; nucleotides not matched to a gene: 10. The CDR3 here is CASSRTLAGPNNEQFF. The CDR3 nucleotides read TGTGCCAGCAGTCGAACCCTAGCGGGACCTAACAATGAGCAGTTCTTC.

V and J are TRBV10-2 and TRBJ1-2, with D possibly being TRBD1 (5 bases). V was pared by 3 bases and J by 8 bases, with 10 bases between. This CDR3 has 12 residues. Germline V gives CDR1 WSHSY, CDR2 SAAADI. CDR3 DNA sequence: TGCGCCAGCAGTGATGGAAGGGGCGGCTACACCTTC. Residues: CASSDGRGGYTF.

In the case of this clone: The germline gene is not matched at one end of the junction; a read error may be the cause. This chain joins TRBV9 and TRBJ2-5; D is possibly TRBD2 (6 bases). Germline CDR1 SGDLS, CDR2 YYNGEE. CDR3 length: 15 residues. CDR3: CASSPSGGYQESQYF. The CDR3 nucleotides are TGTGCCAGCAGCCCGAGTGGGGGGTACCAAGAGTCCCAGTACTTC.

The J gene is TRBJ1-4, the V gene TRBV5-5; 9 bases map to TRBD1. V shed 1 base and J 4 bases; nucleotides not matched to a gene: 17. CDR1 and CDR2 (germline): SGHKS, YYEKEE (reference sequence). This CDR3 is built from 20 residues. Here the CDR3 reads CASSLSVNAFSTGGNEKLFF. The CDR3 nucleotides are TGTGCCAGCAGCTTGTCGGTGAACGCGTTTTCGACAGGGGGTAATGAAAAACTGTTTTTT.